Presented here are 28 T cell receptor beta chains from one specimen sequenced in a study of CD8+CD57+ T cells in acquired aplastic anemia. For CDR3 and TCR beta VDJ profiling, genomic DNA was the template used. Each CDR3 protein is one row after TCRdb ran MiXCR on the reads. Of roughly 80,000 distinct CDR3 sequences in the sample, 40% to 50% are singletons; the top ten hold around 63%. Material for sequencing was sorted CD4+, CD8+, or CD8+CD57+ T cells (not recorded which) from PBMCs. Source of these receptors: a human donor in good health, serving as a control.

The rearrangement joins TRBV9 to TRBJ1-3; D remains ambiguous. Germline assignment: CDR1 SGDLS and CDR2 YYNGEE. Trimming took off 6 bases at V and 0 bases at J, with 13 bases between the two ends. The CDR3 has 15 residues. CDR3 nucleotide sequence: TGTGCCAGCACCATGGACTGGGGCTCTGGAAACACCATATATTTT. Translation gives CASTMDWGSGNTIYF.

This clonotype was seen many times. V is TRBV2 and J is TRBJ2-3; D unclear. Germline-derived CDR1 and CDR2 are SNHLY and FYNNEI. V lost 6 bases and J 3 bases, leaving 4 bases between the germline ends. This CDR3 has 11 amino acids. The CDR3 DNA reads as TGTGCCAGCAGCGAGACAGATACGCAGTATTTT. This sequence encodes CASSETDTQYF.

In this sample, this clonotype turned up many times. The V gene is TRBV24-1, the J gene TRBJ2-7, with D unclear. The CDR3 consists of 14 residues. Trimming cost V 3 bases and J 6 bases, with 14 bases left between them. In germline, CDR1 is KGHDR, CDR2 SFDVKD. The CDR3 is CATSDQELSSEQYF. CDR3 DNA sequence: TGTGCCACCAGTGATCAAGAGTTATCAAGCGAGCAGTACTTC.

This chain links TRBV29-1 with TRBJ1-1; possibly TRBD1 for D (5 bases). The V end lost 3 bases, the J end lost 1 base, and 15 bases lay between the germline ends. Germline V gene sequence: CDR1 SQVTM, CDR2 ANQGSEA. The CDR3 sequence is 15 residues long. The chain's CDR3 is CSVDPLLGQNTEAFF. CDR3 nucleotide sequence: TGCAGCGTTGATCCCCTCCTCGGACAGAACACTGAAGCTTTCTTT. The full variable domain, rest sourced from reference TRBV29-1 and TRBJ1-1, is SAVISQKPSRDICQRGTSLTIQCQVDSQVTMMFWYRQQPGQSLTLIATANQGSEATYESGFVIDKFPISRPNLTFSTLTVSNMSPEDSSIYLCSVDPLLGQNTEAFFGQGTRLTVV.

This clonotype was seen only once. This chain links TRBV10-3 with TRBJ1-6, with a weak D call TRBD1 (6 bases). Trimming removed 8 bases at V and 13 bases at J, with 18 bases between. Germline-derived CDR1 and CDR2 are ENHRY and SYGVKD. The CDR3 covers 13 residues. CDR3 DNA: TGTGCCATCTCGGACAGCGGGGGGTCGCCCCTCCACTTT. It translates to CAISDSGGSPLHF.

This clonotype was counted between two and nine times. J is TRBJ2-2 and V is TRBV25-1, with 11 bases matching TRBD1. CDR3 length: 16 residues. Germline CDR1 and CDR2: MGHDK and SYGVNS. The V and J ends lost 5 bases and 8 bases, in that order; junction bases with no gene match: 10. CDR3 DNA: TGTGCCAGCAGTTCGACCCGGGACAGGGGGACTGGGGAGCTGTTTTTT. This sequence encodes CASSSTRDRGTGELFF. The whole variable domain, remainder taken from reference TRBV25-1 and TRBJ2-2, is EADIYQTPRYLVIGTGKKITLECSQTMGHDKMYWYQQDPGMELHLIHYSYGVNSTEKGDLSSESTVSRIRTEHFPLTLESARPSHTSQYLCASSSTRDRGTGELFFGEGSRLTVL.

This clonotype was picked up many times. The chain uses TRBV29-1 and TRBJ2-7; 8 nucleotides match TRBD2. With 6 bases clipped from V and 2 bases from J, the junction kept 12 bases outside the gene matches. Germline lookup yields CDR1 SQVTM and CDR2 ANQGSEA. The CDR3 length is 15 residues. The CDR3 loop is CSVKIFDSGTYEQYF. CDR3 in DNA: TGCAGCGTCAAAATTTTCGATAGCGGGACCTACGAGCAGTACTTC.

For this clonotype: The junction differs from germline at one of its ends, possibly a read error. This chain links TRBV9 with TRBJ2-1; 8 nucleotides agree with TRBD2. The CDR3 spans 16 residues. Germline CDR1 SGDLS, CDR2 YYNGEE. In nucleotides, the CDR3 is TGTGCCAGCAGCCCCCGCGGGGGGCTCTCCGACAATGAGCAGTTCTTC. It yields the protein CASSPRGGLSDNEQFF.

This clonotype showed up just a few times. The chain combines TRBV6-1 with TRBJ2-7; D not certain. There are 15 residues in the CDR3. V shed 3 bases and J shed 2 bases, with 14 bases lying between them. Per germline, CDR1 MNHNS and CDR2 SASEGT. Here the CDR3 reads CASSDNPGPAYEQYF. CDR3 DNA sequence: TGTGCCAGCAGTGACAATCCTGGTCCTGCCTACGAGCAGTACTTC.

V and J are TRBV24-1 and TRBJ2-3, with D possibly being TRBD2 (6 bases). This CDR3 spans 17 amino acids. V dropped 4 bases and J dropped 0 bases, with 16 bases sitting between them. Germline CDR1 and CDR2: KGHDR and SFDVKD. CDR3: CATSDRRRSGSTDTQYF. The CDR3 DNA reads TGTGCCACCAGTGACCGGCGGAGGAGCGGGAGCACAGATACGCAGTATTTT.

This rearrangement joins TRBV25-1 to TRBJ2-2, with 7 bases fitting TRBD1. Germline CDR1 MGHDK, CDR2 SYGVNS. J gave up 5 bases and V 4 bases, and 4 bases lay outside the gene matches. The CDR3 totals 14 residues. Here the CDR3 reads CASSVLQGTGELFF. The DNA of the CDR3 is TGTGCCAGCAGTGTCCTACAGGGGACCGGGGAGCTGTTTTTT.

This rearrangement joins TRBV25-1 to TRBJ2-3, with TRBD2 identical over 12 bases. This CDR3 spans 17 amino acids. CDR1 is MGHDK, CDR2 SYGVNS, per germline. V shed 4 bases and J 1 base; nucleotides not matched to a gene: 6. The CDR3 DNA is TGTGCCAGCAGTGCCCTAGCGGGGGGGCCCCGCACAGATACGCAGTATTTT. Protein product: CASSALAGGPRTDTQYF.

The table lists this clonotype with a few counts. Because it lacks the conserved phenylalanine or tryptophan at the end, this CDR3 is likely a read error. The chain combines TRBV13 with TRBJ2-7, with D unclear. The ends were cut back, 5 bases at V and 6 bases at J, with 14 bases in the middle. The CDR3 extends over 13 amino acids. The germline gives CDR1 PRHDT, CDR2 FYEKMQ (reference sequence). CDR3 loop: CASSEDPLREQYS. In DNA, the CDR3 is TGTGCCAGCAGCGAGGACCCCCTCCGCGAGCAGTACTCC.

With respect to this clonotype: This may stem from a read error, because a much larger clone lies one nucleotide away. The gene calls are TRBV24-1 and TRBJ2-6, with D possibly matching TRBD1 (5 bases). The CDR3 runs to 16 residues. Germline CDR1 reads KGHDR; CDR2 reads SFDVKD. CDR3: CAASDSDSSGANVLTF. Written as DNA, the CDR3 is TGTGCCGCCAGTGATTCCGACAGCTCTGGGGCCAACGTCCTGACTTTC.

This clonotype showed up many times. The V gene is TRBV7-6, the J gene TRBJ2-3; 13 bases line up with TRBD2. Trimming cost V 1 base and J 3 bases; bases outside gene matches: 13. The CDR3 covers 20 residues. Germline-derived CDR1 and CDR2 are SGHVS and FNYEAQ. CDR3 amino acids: CASSLGAWTSGGPTTDTQYF. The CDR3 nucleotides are TGTGCCAGCAGCTTAGGGGCATGGACTAGCGGGGGCCCAACAACAGATACGCAGTATTTT. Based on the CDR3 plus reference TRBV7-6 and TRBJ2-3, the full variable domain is GAGVSQSPRYKVTKRGQDVALRCDPISGHVSLYWYRQALGQGPEFLTYFNYEAQQDKSGLPNDRFSAERPEGSISTLTIQRTEQRDSAMYRCASSLGAWTSGGPTTDTQYFGPGTRLTVL.

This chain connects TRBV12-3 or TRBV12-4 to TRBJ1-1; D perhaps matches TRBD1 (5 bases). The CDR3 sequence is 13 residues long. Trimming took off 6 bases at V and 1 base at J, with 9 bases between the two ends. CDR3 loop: CASSPGQNTEAFF. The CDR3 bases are TGTGCCAGCAGCCCCGGACAGAACACTGAAGCTTTCTTT.

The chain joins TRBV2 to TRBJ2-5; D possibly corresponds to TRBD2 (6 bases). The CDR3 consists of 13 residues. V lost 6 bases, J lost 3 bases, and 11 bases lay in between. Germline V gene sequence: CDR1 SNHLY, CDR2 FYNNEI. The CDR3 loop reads CASREGMEETQYF. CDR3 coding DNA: TGTGCCAGCAGGGAGGGGATGGAAGAGACCCAGTACTTC.

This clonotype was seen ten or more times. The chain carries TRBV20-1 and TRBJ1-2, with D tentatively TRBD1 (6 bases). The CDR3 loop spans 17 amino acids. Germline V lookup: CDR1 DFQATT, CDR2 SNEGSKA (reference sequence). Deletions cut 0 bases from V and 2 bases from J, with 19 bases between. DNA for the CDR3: TGCAGTGCTAGAGATGTTGAAATACTAGGACAGAACTATGGCTACACCTTC. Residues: CSARDVEILGQNYGYTF.

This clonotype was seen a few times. CDR3 DNA sequence: TGTGCCAGCAGCACGCGGGGGATAAATCAGCCCCAGCATTTT. This encodes CASSTRGINQPQHF. V gene TRBV6-1 combines with J gene TRBJ1-5; TRBD1 might be the D (5 bases). The CDR3 loop spans 14 amino acids. V was clipped by 6 bases and J by 4 bases, with 13 bases between them. CDR1 and CDR2 (germline): MNHNS, SASEGT.

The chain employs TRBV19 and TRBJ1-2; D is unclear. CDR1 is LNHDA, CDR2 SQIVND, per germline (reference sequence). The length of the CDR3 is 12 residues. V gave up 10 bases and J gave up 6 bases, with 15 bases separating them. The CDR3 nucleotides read TGTGCCACACGGGGAGGTGGGGATGGCTACACCTTC. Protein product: CATRGGGDGYTF.

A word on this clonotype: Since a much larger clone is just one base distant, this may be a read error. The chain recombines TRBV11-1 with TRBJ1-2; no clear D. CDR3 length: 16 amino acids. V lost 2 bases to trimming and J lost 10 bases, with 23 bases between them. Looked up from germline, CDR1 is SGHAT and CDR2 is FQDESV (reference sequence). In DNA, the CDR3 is TGTGCCAGCAGCTTAAATTATCAGGTCACGGTAGATGACTACACCTTC. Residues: CASSLNYQVTVDDYTF.

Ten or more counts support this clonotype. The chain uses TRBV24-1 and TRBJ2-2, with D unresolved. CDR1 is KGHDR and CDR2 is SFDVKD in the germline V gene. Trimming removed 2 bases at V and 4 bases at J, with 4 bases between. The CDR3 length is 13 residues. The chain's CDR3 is CATSDSGTGELFF. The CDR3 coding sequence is TGTGCCACCAGTGATTCGGGCACCGGGGAGCTGTTTTTT.

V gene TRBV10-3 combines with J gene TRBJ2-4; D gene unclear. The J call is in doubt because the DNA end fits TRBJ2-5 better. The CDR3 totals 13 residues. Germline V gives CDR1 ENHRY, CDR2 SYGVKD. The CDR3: CAISRTAGETQYF. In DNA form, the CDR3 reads TGTGCCATCAGTCGAACCGCCGGGGAGACCCAGTACTTC.

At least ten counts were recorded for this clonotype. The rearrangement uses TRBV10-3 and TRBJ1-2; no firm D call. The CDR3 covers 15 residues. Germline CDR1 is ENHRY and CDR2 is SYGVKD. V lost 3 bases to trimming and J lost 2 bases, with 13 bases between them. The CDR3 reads CAISEGWSENYGYTF. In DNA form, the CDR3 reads TGTGCCATCAGTGAAGGGTGGTCGGAGAACTATGGCTACACCTTC.

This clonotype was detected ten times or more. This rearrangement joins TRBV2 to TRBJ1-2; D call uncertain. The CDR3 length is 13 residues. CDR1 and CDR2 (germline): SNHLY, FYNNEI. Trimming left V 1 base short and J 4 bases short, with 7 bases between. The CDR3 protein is CASSEGAVYGYTF. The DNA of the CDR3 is TGTGCCAGCAGTGAAGGGGCAGTCTATGGCTACACCTTC.

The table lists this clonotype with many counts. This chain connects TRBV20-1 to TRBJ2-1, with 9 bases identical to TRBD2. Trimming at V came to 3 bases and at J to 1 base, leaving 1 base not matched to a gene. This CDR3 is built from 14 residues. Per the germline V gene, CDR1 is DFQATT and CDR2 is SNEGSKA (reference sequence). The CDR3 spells CSARSGRSYNEQFF. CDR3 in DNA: TGCAGTGCTAGGAGCGGGAGGTCCTACAATGAGCAGTTCTTC.

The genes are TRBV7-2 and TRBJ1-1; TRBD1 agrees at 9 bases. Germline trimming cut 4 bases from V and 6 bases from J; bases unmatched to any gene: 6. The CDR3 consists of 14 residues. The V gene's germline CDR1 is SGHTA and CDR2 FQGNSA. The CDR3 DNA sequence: TGTGCCAGCAGCTGGGACAGGGCCTTAGCTGAAGCTTTCTTT. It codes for CASSWDRALAEAFF.

The CDR3 region is CASRTTKTGLAGYTF. DNA of the CDR3: TGTGCCAGCAGGACGACAAAGACAGGGCTCGCTGGCTACACCTTC. The chain carries TRBV2 and TRBJ1-2; 7 bases are shared with TRBD1. This CDR3 region has 15 residues. The V segment lost 6 bases and the J segment 7 bases; nucleotides outside the gene matches: 14. Germline CDR1 and CDR2: SNHLY and FYNNEI.